This T cell receptor (beta chain) was identified in a study of blood T cell repertoires in COVID-19. Background on the study: COVID-19 samples, acute and convalescent, were from the United States, Italy and Spain. In each case, the material was cDNA or gDNA derived from T cells, B-cell-depleted T cells, or PBMCs.

Per germline, CDR1 MNHEY and CDR2 SVGEGT. The CDR3 is 13 amino acids. V was pared by 6 bases and J by 4 bases, with 12 bases between. As processed by the authors: For nucleated cells, counts were estimated from reference gene primer amplification. Libraries were prepared by immunoSEQ multiplex PCR; TCRdb keeps only in-frame clonotypes and omits some of them. D and trimming come from the DNA, and the V and J calls and clone size come from that table. The sample carries tens of thousands of clones, approximately 88% recorded once. The V and J genes are TRBV6-2 or TRBV6-3 and TRBJ1-2; D perhaps matches TRBD1 (6 bases). This TCR came from a man between 65 and 80 years old with acute or convalescent COVID-19. Sequenced input: peripheral blood. The CDR3 reads CASSITGSYGYTF. The CDR3 region has the DNA TGTGCCAGCAGCATTACAGGGTCCTATGGCTACACCTTC.